The clone carrying this T cell receptor (beta chain) showed up many times. This sample stems from a study of human T cells and chemical hapten exposure. About the study: Alopecia areata, totalis or universalis affected patients, mainly female.

Using its own MiXCR run on the RACE reads, TCRdb lists one record per CDR3 protein. The sample consists of a few hundred thousand distinct CDR3 sequences, about 5.4% of them appearing once. Time point of the sample: pre-sensitization, week 0. Stated treatment: therapeutic diphenylcyclopropenone sensitization with weekly scalp DPC. There are 17 residues in the CDR3. Trimming removed 4 bases from V and 5 bases from J, with 24 bases in between. CDR1 and CDR2 (germline): SGHDT, YYEEEE. The specimen was whole blood, collected in connection with sensitization to the hapten diphenylcyclopropenone (DPC). The sequence derives from a young woman with alopecia areata. Some clones in this sample may be carry-over from other donors' samples. The chain is built from TRBV5-6 and TRBJ1-1; D is perhaps TRBD1 (6 bases). The CDR3 region has the DNA TGTGCCAGCAGCCCCCCCAGGGGTGTGGGGTCAGGGACTGAAGCTTTCTTT. Its protein product is CASSPPRGVGSGTEAFF.